These 29 T cell receptor beta chains were all obtained from the same sample, sequenced in a study of blood T cell repertoires in COVID-19. Repertoires were generated with immunoSEQ multiplex PCR, while TCRdb's copy carries only in-frame clones and drops some. This sample has 450,000 or so clones, with approximately 90% found just once. The sequencing input was peripheral blood. The receptors shown here come from a man aged 18 to 30 with COVID-19, enrolled during active disease.

The chain recombines TRBV21-1 with TRBJ1-4; the table calls TRBD1, which could not be checked here. TRBV21-1 has pseudogene status. The CDR3 contains 16 residues. The CDR3 nucleotides are TGTGCCAGAATTAGCTTCCGGGACAGTTTAAATGAAAAACTGTTTTTT. It encodes CARISFRDSLNEKLFF.

The chain employs TRBV29-1 and TRBJ2-6, with TRBD1 identical over 8 bases. The length of the CDR3 is 18 residues. V was clipped by 0 bases and J by 0 bases; unmatched bases: 7. CDR1 is SQVTM and CDR2 is ANQGSEA in the germline V gene. CDR3 sequence: CSVEDLRTGPSGANVLTF. Written as DNA, the CDR3 is TGCAGCGTTGAAGATCTTCGGACAGGGCCCTCTGGGGCCAACGTCCTGACTTTC.

The V gene is TRBV6-1, the J gene TRBJ2-3, with a tentative D call TRBD1 (6 bases). The germline CDR1 and CDR2 sequences are MNHNS and SASEGT. Trimming shortened V by 2 bases and J by 5 bases, and 11 bases separated the two germline ends. This CDR3 spans 14 amino acids. CDR3 bases: TGTGCCAGCAGTGAAAACAGGGACCTAGATACGCAGTATTTT. Encoded protein: CASSENRDLDTQYF.

The rearrangement joins TRBV15 to TRBJ1-1, with D possibly TRBD1 on 6 matching bases. V was trimmed by 5 bases and J by 6 bases, leaving 16 bases between them. Germline lookup yields CDR1 LNHNV and CDR2 YYDKDF (reference sequence). This CDR3 spans 14 amino acids. CDR3 coding DNA: TGTGCCACCAGCGGGAGCACAGGGTGGGCTGAAGCTTTCTTT. Its translation is CATSGSTGWAEAFF.

The chain links TRBV25-1 to TRBJ1-2, with D perhaps TRBD1 (5 bases). Trimming stripped 5 bases from V and 3 bases from J, with 10 bases between. In germline, CDR1 is MGHDK, CDR2 SYGVNS. There are 13 residues in the CDR3. The CDR3 is CASSFGGDYGYTF. The CDR3 DNA reads TGTGCCAGCAGTTTCGGGGGAGACTATGGCTACACCTTC.

This sequence joins TRBV24-1 and TRBJ2-2; D perhaps matches TRBD2 (5 bases). Trimming pared 2 bases from V and 8 bases from J, leaving 11 bases between. There are 14 residues in the CDR3. Germline lookup yields CDR1 KGHDR and CDR2 SFDVKD. CDR3 amino acids: CATSDSGGGGELFF. The CDR3 DNA reads as TGTGCCACCAGTGATTCGGGCGGAGGTGGGGAGCTGTTTTTT.

This clone was found a few times. V gene TRBV5-1 combines with J gene TRBJ2-2; D is perhaps TRBD1 (6 bases). Trimming took off 4 bases at V and 4 bases at J, with 11 bases between the two ends. Germline-derived CDR1 and CDR2 are SGHRS and YFSETQ. The CDR3 runs to 14 residues. The CDR3 region has the DNA TGCGCCAGCAGCCCCCCAGGGGCCACCGGGGAGCTGTTTTTT. It specifies CASSPPGATGELFF.

The chain has TRBV19 and TRBJ1-1; D gene uncertain. Germline assignment: CDR1 LNHDA and CDR2 SQIVND (reference sequence). There are 12 residues in the CDR3. V lost 6 bases, J lost 10 bases, and 15 bases lay in between. The CDR3 bases are TGTGCCAGTAGCAACCCCGGCGGAGGAGCTTTCTTT. Its translation is CASSNPGGGAFF.

The chain recombines TRBV18 with TRBJ2-5, with TRBD1 matching over 8 bases. There are 16 residues in the CDR3. The V gene end was trimmed by 3 bases and the J gene end by 3 bases; junction bases not matched to a gene: 9. Germline V gene sequence: CDR1 KGHSH, CDR2 LQKENI. The CDR3 DNA is TGTGCCAGCTCACCGGGACAGGCATCCCTAAAAGAGACCCAGTACTTC. Protein product: CASSPGQASLKETQYF.

V and J are TRBV11-3 and TRBJ2-7; 10 nucleotides agree with TRBD2. CDR3 size: 16 residues. Germline values: CDR1 SGHNT, CDR2 YENEEA. The J segment lost 0 bases and the V segment lost 5 bases, leaving 7 bases of the junction unmatched. CDR3 amino acids: CASSPLAGGNSYEQYF. CDR3 DNA: TGTGCCAGCAGCCCGTTAGCGGGAGGAAACTCCTACGAGCAGTACTTC.

The rearrangement joins TRBV27 to TRBJ1-2, with D perhaps matching TRBD1 (6 bases). The CDR3 contains 13 residues. The germline gives CDR1 MNHEY, CDR2 SMNVEV (reference sequence). Trimming left V 5 bases short and J 8 bases short, with 15 bases between. CDR3 nucleotides: TGTGCCAGCAGTCCCACCAGGGGACCGGGCTACACCTTC. Its protein is CASSPTRGPGYTF.

This clone was found once. This chain connects TRBV10-2 to TRBJ1-4; TRBD1 matches at 9 bases. CDR3 length equals 14 residues. Germline CDR1 WSHSY, CDR2 SAAADI. The junction had 6 bases not matched to a gene; V was cut back by 5 bases and J by 8 bases. For the CDR3, the DNA is TGCGCCAGCAGTCCGGGACAGGGAATCGAAAAACTGTTTTTT. Its translation is CASSPGQGIEKLFF.

V and J are TRBV11-3 and TRBJ2-3; D remains unclear. The CDR3 totals 11 residues. V was pared by 9 bases and J by 6 bases, with 10 bases between. Germline V CDR1 and CDR2: SGHNT, YENEEA. The chain's CDR3 is CASAKSDTQYF. The CDR3 coding sequence is TGTGCCAGTGCTAAGAGTGATACGCAGTATTTT. Full variable domain (outside the CDR3, taken from reference TRBV11-3 and TRBJ2-3): EAGVVQSPRYKIIEKKQPVAFWCNPISGHNTLYWYLQNLGQGPELLIRYENEEAVDDSQLPKDRFSAERLKGVDSTLKIQPAELGDSAVYLCASAKSDTQYFGPGTRLTVL.

In DNA form, the CDR3 reads TGCGCCAGCATGGGCGATGCGAACACCGGGGAGCTGTTTTTT. Its translation: CASMGDANTGELFF. The genes are TRBV10-1 and TRBJ2-2; D gene unclear. This CDR3 is 14 amino acids long. V dropped 7 bases and J dropped 0 bases, with 9 bases sitting between them. Germline V gene lookup returns CDR1 WNHNN and CDR2 SYGVQD (reference sequence).

The chain has TRBV30 and TRBJ2-5; TRBD2 matches 7 bases. The V segment lost 1 base and the J segment 4 bases; nucleotides outside the gene matches: 9. Germline V lookup: CDR1 GTSNPN, CDR2 SVGIG (reference sequence). The CDR3 is made up of 15 amino acids. CDR3 sequence: CAWSAGTTLVETQYF. The CDR3 bases are TGTGCCTGGAGTGCCGGGACTACTCTCGTAGAGACCCAGTACTTC.

The chain couples TRBV19 to TRBJ2-5, with no clear D. The CDR3 has 13 residues. Trimming removed 4 bases from V and 2 bases from J, with 8 bases in between. CDR1 is LNHDA and CDR2 is SQIVND in the germline V gene (reference sequence). CDR3 DNA: TGTGCCAGTAGTAAGTTGCAGCAAGAGACCCAGTACTTC. Its protein is CASSKLQQETQYF. Complete variable domain (other parts from reference TRBV19 and TRBJ2-5): DGGITQSPKYLFRKEGQNVTLSCEQNLNHDAMYWYRQDPGQGLRLIYYSQIVNDFQKGDIAEGYSVSREKKESFPLTVTSAQKNPTAFYLCASSKLQQETQYFGPGTRLLVL.

The chain has TRBV5-5 and TRBJ2-7, with D maybe TRBD2 (7 bases). Germline V gene lookup returns CDR1 SGHKS and CDR2 YYEKEE (reference sequence). The length of the CDR3 is 13 residues. V was shortened by 2 bases and J by 6 bases, with 12 bases between the two germline ends. CDR3 bases: TGTGCCAGCAGCTTCGGGGGGCTTGGCGAGCAGTACTTC. Protein sequence: CASSFGGLGEQYF.

The chain joins TRBV6-5 to TRBJ1-2, with TRBD1 matching over 10 bases. This CDR3 is 14 amino acids long. Germline CDR1 reads MNHEY; CDR2 reads SVGAGI. The V gene end was trimmed by 6 bases and the J gene end by 5 bases; junction bases not matched to a gene: 6. DNA for the CDR3: TGTGCCAGCAGGGGGGACAGGGGATTTTATGGCTACACCTTC. Protein sequence: CASRGDRGFYGYTF.

This chain uses TRBV11-3 with TRBJ2-3; 7 positions agree with TRBD2. V was clipped by 1 base and J by 4 bases; unmatched bases: 5. Germline loops: CDR1 SGHNT, CDR2 YENEEA. The CDR3 is 15 residues long. As DNA, the CDR3 is TGTGCCAGCAGCTTAGGGACTAGGATGGCAGATACGCAGTATTTT. Translation gives CASSLGTRMADTQYF. The whole variable domain, remainder taken from reference TRBV11-3 and TRBJ2-3, is EAGVVQSPRYKIIEKKQPVAFWCNPISGHNTLYWYLQNLGQGPELLIRYENEEAVDDSQLPKDRFSAERLKGVDSTLKIQPAELGDSAVYLCASSLGTRMADTQYFGPGTRLTVL.

The chain employs TRBV11-3 and TRBJ2-2; possible D gene TRBD1, 5 bases. V lost 2 bases and J lost 1, with 8 bases in between. CDR1 and CDR2 from the germline V gene are SGHNT and YENEEA. This CDR3 spans 15 amino acids. The DNA of the CDR3 is TGTGCCAGCAGCTTACAGGGATTGAACACCGGGGAGCTGTTTTTT. Protein product: CASSLQGLNTGELFF.

The chain carries TRBV6-5 and TRBJ2-7; possibly TRBD1 for D (5 bases). The CDR3 is 14 residues long. Germline V gene data show CDR1 as MNHEY and CDR2 as SVGAGI. Between the trimmed V and J ends, which lost 6 bases and 0 bases, there was a span of 12 bases. The CDR3 region is CASRGQRSSYEQYF. CDR3 in DNA: TGTGCCAGCAGGGGGCAGAGGAGCTCCTACGAGCAGTACTTC.

The chain carries TRBV20-1 and TRBJ2-3; 8 bases match TRBD2. Looked up from germline, CDR1 is DFQATT and CDR2 is SNEGSKA (reference sequence). The CDR3 consists of 15 residues. Losses at the gene ends were 3 bases for V and 1 base for J; bases not matched to a gene: 6. CDR3 protein: CSASLPLAGTDTQYF. Here the CDR3 DNA reads TGCAGTGCTAGTTTACCACTAGCGGGCACAGATACGCAGTATTTT.

This clone was seen only a few times. The chain uses TRBV5-4 and TRBJ1-5; D is unresolved. Germline values: CDR1 SGHNT, CDR2 YYREEE (reference sequence). The V end was cut by 2 bases, the J end by 7 bases, with 7 bases between. The length of the CDR3 is 12 residues. In DNA form, the CDR3 reads TGTGCCAGCAGCTTCGTCGGGCAGCCCCAGCATTTT. This codes for CASSFVGQPQHF.

This rearrangement joins TRBV5-8 to TRBJ2-1; maybe TRBD2 (5 bases). Germline V gene lookup returns CDR1 SGHTS and CDR2 YDEGEE. The CDR3 spans 15 residues. Trimming took off 0 bases at V and 3 bases at J, with 10 bases between the two ends. The CDR3 loop is CASSLVGVDYNEQFF. CDR3 coding DNA: TGTGCCAGCAGCTTGGTCGGGGTGGACTACAATGAGCAGTTCTTC.

At least ten counts were recorded for this clone. The chain uses TRBV5-1 and TRBJ1-6, with D perhaps matching TRBD1 (5 bases). CDR3 length equals 15 residues. Per germline, CDR1 SGHRS and CDR2 YFSETQ. Trimming shortened V by 0 bases and J by 6 bases, and 10 bases separated the two germline ends. The CDR3 DNA follows: TGCGCCAGCAGCTTGGAGGGACTGTTTAATTCACCCCTCCACTTT. It encodes CASSLEGLFNSPLHF.

The chain employs TRBV7-2 and TRBJ1-2; 7 positions match TRBD1. This CDR3 spans 15 amino acids. After removal of 1 base from V and 4 bases from J, the junction contained 6 bases not matched to a gene. The germline gives CDR1 SGHTA, CDR2 FQGNSA. The chain's CDR3 is CASSLGQGGFYGYTF. Here the CDR3 DNA reads TGTGCCAGCAGCTTAGGGCAGGGGGGTTTCTATGGCTACACCTTC. Filled out from reference TRBV7-2 and TRBJ1-2, the complete variable domain reads GAGVSQSPSNKVTEKGKDVELRCDPISGHTALYWYRQSLGQGLEFLIYFQGNSAPDKSGLPSDRFSAERTGGSVSTLTIQRTQQEDSAVYLCASSLGQGGFYGYTFGSGTRLTVV.

This chain joins TRBV9 and TRBJ1-2; 7 nucleotides line up with TRBD1. The germline CDR1 and CDR2 sequences are SGDLS and YYNGEE. V lost 0 bases and J lost 6; bases outside the gene matches: 5. The CDR3 sequence is 14 residues long. CDR3 loop: CASSVGRGEHGYTF. Written as DNA, the CDR3 is TGTGCCAGCAGCGTAGGCAGGGGGGAACATGGCTACACCTTC. The variable domain in full, with the rest retrieved from reference TRBV9 and TRBJ1-2, is DSGVTQTPKHLITATGQRVTLRCSPRSGDLSVYWYQQSLDQGLQFLIQYYNGEERAKGNILERFSAQQFPDLHSELNLSSLELGDSALYFCASSVGRGEHGYTFGSGTRLTVV.

The chain combines TRBV20-1 with TRBJ1-1; tentatively, D is TRBD1 (5 bases). CDR1 is DFQATT, CDR2 SNEGSKA, per germline (reference sequence). This CDR3 is built from 11 residues. Trimming left V 8 bases short and J 4 bases short, with 11 bases between. The CDR3 sequence: CSPYRSTEAFF. The CDR3 coding sequence is TGCAGTCCCTACAGGAGCACTGAAGCTTTCTTT.

The chain carries TRBV29-1 and TRBJ2-7, with TRBD2 identical over 12 bases. The CDR3 totals 15 residues. V shed 4 bases and J 6 bases; nucleotides not matched to a gene: 10. Germline V gene data show CDR1 as SQVTM and CDR2 as ANQGSEA. The CDR3 DNA sequence: TGCAGCGTTGTATTTCCGGCTAGCGGGAGGGGCGAGCAGTACTTC. Amino acid sequence: CSVVFPASGRGEQYF.